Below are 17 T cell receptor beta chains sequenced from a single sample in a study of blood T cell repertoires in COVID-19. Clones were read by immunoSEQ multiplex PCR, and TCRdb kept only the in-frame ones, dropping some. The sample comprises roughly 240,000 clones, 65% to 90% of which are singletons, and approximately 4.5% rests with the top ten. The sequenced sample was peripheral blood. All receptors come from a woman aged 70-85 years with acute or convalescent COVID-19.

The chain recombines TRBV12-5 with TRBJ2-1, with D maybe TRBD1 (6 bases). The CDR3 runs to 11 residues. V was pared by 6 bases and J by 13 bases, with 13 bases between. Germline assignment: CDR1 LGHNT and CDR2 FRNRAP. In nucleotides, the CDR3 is TGTGCTAGTGGCTCCGGGACAAGACAGTTCTTC. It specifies CASGSGTRQFF. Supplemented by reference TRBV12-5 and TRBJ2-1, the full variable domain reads DARVTQTPRHKVTEMGQEVTMRCQPILGHNTVFWYRQTMMQGLELLAYFRNRAPLDDSGMPKDRFSAEMPDATLATLKIQPSEPRDSAVYFCASGSGTRQFFGPGTRLTVL.

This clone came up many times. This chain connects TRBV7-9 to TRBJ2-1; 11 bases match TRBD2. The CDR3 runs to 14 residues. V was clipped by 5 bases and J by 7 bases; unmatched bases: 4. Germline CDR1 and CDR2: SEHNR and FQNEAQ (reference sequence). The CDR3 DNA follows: TGTGCCAGCAGCATATGGACTAGCGGGAATGAGCAGTTCTTC. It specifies CASSIWTSGNEQFF.

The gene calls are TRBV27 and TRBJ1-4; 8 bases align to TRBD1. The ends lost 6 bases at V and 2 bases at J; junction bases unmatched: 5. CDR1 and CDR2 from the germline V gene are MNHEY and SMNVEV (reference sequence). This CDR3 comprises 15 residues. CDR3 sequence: CASRDRAPTNEKLFF. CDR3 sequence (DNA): TGTGCCAGCAGGGACAGGGCCCCTACTAATGAAAAACTGTTTTTT.

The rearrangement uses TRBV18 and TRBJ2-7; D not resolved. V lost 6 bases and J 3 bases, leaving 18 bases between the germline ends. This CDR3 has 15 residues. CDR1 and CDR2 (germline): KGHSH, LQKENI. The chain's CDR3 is CASSRESISHYEQYF. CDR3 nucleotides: TGTGCCAGCTCCCGAGAGTCAATTTCCCACTACGAGCAGTACTTC. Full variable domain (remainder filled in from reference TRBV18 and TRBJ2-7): NAGVMQNPRHLVRRRGQEARLRCSPMKGHSHVYWYRQLPEEGLKFMVYLQKENIIDESGMPKERFSAEFPKEGPSILRIQQVVRGDSAAYFCASSRESISHYEQYFGPGTRLTVT.

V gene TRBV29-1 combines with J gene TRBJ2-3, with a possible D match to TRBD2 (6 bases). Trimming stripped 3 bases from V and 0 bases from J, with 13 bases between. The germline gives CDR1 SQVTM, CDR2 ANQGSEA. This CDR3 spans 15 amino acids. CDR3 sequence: CSVEGGVTSTDTQYF. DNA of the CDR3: TGCAGCGTTGAGGGCGGGGTAACCAGCACAGATACGCAGTATTTT.

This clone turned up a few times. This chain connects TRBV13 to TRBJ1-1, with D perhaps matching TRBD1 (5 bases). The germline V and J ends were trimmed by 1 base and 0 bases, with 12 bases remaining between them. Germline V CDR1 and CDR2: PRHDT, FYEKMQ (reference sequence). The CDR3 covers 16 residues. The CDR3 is CASSLVAGWVNTEAFF. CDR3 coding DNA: TGTGCCAGCAGCTTAGTAGCAGGGTGGGTGAACACTGAAGCTTTCTTT.

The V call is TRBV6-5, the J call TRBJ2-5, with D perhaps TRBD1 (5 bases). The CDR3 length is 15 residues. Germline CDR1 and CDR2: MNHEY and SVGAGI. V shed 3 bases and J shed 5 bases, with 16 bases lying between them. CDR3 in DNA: TGTGCCAGCAGTTATCCTCAGGGAACCGGGGAGACCCAGTACTTC. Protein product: CASSYPQGTGETQYF.

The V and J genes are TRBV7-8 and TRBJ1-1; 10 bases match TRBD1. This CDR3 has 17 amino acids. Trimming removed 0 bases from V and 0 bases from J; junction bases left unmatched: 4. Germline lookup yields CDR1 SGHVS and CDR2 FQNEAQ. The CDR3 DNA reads TGTGCCAGCAGCTTAGCACGGGACAGGGGCATGAACACTGAAGCTTTCTTT. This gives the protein CASSLARDRGMNTEAFF.

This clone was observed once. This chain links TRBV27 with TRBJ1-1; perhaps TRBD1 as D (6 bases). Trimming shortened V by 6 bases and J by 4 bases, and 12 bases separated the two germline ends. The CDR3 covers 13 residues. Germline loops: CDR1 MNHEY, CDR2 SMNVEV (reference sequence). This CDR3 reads CASRTQGTTEAFF. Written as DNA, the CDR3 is TGTGCCAGCAGAACCCAGGGGACCACTGAAGCTTTCTTT.

The CDR3, as DNA: TGTGCCAGCAGTTGGGACAGGCCAAGATCTGGAAACACCATATATTTT. Protein product: CASSWDRPRSGNTIYF. The genes are TRBV6-2 or TRBV6-3 and TRBJ1-3, with 8 bases lining up with TRBD1. Germline V gene lookup returns CDR1 MNHEY and CDR2 SVGEGT. V was pared by 4 bases and J by 1 base, with 6 bases of the junction left unmatched. The CDR3 has 16 residues.

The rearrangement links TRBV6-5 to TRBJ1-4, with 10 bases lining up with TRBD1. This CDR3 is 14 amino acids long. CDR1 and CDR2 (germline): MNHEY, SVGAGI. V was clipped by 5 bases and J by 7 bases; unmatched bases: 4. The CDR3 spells CASSPGQGIEKLFF. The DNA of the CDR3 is TGTGCCAGCAGTCCGGGACAGGGGATTGAAAAACTGTTTTTT.

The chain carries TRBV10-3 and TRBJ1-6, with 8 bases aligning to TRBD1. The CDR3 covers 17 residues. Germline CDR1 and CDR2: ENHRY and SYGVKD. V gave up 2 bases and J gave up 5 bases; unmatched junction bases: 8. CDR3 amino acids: CAISERGQGSDNSPLHF. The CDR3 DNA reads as TGTGCCATCAGTGAGCGAGGACAGGGTTCTGATAATTCACCCCTCCACTTT.

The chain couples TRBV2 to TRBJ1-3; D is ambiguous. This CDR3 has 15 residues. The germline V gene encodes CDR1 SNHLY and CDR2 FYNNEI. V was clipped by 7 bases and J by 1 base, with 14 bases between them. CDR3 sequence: CASMKPISSGNTIYF. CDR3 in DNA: TGTGCCAGCATGAAGCCGATCTCTTCTGGAAACACCATATATTTT.

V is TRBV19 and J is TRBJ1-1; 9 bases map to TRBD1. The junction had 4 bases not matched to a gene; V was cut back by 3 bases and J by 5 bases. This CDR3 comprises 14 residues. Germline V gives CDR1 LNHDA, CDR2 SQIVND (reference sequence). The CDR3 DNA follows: TGTGCCAGTAGTATCGGGACAGGGAAAACTGAAGCTTTCTTT. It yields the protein CASSIGTGKTEAFF.

CDR3 protein: CASSNSRTGNTEAFF. CDR3 in DNA: TGTGCCAGCAGTAACTCGCGGACAGGGAACACTGAAGCTTTCTTT. The rearrangement links TRBV2 to TRBJ1-1, with TRBD1 matching over 7 bases. Germline-derived CDR1 and CDR2 are SNHLY and FYNNEI. Trimming at V came to 5 bases and at J to 1 base, leaving 7 bases not matched to a gene. This CDR3 is built from 15 residues.

For the CDR3, the DNA is TGTGCCAGCAGCCTCGATACAGGGGGCCGGACCGGGGAGCTGTTTTTT. This sequence encodes CASSLDTGGRTGELFF. The V gene is TRBV2, the J gene TRBJ2-2, with 9 nucleotides matching TRBD1. V trimming: 6 bases; J trimming: 5 bases; junction bases outside the gene matches: 10. Germline CDR1 reads SNHLY; CDR2 reads FYNNEI. The CDR3 covers 16 residues. Together with reference TRBV2 and TRBJ2-2, the CDR3 gives the full variable domain: EPEVTQTPSHQVTQMGQEVILRCVPISNHLYFYWYRQILGQKVEFLVSFYNNEISEKSEIFDDQFSVERPDGSNFTLKIRSTKLEDSAMYFCASSLDTGGRTGELFFGEGSRLTVL.

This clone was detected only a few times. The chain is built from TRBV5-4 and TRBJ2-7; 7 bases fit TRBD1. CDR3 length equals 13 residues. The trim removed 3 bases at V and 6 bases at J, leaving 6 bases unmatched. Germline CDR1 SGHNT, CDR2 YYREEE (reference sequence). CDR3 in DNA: TGTGCCAGCAGCTCCGACAGGGTCGGCGAGCAGTACTTC. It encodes CASSSDRVGEQYF.